The TCR beta chain described here comes from a study of cytomegalovirus exposure and HLA in healthy donors. Some clones are missing from TCRdb's copy, which holds only in-frame ones; the method was immunoSEQ multiplex PCR. The sample records 70,000 to 95,000 clones, 93% being singletons. Sequences were obtained from PBMCs. The clonotype originates from a woman between 25 and 40 years old in good health and CMV-seronegative.

The CDR3 protein is CASSLPGWEGAEAFF. The DNA of the CDR3 is TGTGCCAGCAGCTTGCCTGGTTGGGAGGGGGCTGAAGCTTTCTTT. V and J are TRBV7-9 and TRBJ1-1; D is possibly TRBD1 (6 bases). V lost 3 bases, J lost 6 bases, and 17 bases lay in between. The germline V gene has CDR1 SEHNR and CDR2 FQNEAQ (reference sequence). The CDR3 is 15 residues long. Combining the CDR3 with reference TRBV7-9 and TRBJ1-1 gives the whole variable domain DTGVSQNPRHKITKRGQNVTFRCDPISEHNRLYWYRQTLGQGPEFLTYFQNEAQLEKSRLLSDRFSAERPKGSFSTLEIQRTEQGDSAMYLCASSLPGWEGAEAFFGQGTRLTVV.